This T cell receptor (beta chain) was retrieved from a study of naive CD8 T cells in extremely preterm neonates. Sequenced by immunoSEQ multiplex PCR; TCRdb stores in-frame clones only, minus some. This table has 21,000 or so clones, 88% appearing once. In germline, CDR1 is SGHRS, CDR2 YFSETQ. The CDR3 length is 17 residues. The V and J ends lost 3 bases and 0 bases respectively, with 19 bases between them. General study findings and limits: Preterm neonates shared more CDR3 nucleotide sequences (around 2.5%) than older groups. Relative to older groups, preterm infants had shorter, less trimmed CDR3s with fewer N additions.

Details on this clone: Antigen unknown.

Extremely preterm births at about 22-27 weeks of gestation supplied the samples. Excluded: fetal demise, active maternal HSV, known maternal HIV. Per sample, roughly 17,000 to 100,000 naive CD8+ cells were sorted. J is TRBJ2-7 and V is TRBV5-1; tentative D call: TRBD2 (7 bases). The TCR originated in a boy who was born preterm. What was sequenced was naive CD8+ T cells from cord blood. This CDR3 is CASSYLSTGGPSYEQYF. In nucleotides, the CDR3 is TGCGCCAGCAGCTACCTCTCGACGGGGGGCCCCTCCTACGAGCAGTACTTC.